The 14 T cell receptor beta chains below all came from one sample that was sequenced in a study of T cell repertoires in cytomegalovirus infection. In TCRdb, the reads were re-called with MiXCR into one record per CDR3 protein. This table holds about 140,000 distinct CDR3 sequences, about 6.1% found once. Sequencing used PBMCs. The source is a human donor in good health (CMV status not recorded). Some clones in this sample may be carry-over from other donors' samples.

The chain recombines TRBV6-6 with TRBJ1-2; D is uncertain. Germline-derived CDR1 and CDR2 are MNHNY and SVGAGI (reference sequence). The CDR3 loop spans 15 amino acids. Between the trimmed V and J ends, which lost 4 bases and 0 bases, there was a span of 12 bases. The CDR3: CASSFLEVPNYGYTF. The DNA for the CDR3 is TGTGCCAGCAGTTTTCTAGAAGTTCCTAACTATGGCTACACCTTC.

This chain links TRBV20-1 with TRBJ2-1, with D perhaps matching TRBD2 (5 bases). This CDR3 spans 13 amino acids. With 1 base removed from V and 3 bases from J, the gap between germline ends came to 7 bases. Germline V lookup: CDR1 DFQATT, CDR2 SNEGSKA (reference sequence). The CDR3 region has the DNA TGCAGTGCTAGAGGACTATACTACAATGAGCAGTTCTTC. Amino acids: CSARGLYYNEQFF.

There are a few counts of this clonotype. The gene calls are TRBV29-1 and TRBJ1-1; D remains ambiguous. This CDR3 has 12 residues. Trimming removed 3 bases at V and 5 bases at J, with 10 bases between. Per the germline V gene, CDR1 is SQVTM and CDR2 is ANQGSEA. The CDR3 DNA follows: TGCAGCGTTGACTCGGGTAGAACTGAAGCTTTCTTT. It specifies CSVDSGRTEAFF.

In this sample, this clonotype turned up a few times. The CDR3 here is CASSLDRTTGPVRSEQFF. In DNA form, the CDR3 reads TGTGCCAGCAGTTTAGACAGAACGACGGGCCCGGTTCGGAGTGAGCAGTTCTTC. The rearrangement joins TRBV12-3 or TRBV12-4 to TRBJ2-1; D is uncertain. There are 18 residues in the CDR3. Trimming removed 1 base at V and 9 bases at J, with 25 bases between.

There are many counts of this clonotype. The V and J genes are TRBV7-9 and TRBJ2-1; D gene unclear. This CDR3 is 14 amino acids long. The V gene's germline CDR1 is SEHNR and CDR2 FQNEAQ (reference sequence). The V end lost 3 bases, the J end lost 5 bases, and 11 bases lay between the germline ends. The DNA for the CDR3 is TGTGCCAGCAGCTTTAATGGGATTGACAATGAGCAGTTCTTC. It yields the protein CASSFNGIDNEQFF. Using reference TRBV7-9 and TRBJ2-1 for the parts outside the CDR3, the full variable domain is DTGVSQNPRHKITKRGQNVTFRCDPISEHNRLYWYRQTLGQGPEFLTYFQNEAQLEKSRLLSDRFSAERPKGSFSTLEIQRTEQGDSAMYLCASSFNGIDNEQFFGPGTRLTVL.

In this sample, this clonotype turned up many times. The CDR3 loop is CASSIKDRNTEAFF. The CDR3 nucleotides are TGTGCCAGTAGTATCAAGGACAGGAACACTGAAGCTTTCTTT. The V and J genes are TRBV19 and TRBJ1-1; D perhaps matches TRBD1 (6 bases). CDR3 length: 14 residues. Germline V gene lookup returns CDR1 LNHDA and CDR2 SQIVND (reference sequence). The V end lost 3 bases, the J end lost 1 base, and 9 bases lay between the germline ends.

This clonotype was found many times. This chain links TRBV19 with TRBJ2-7, with D possibly TRBD1 on 5 matching bases. CDR1 LNHDA and CDR2 SQIVND come from the germline V gene (reference sequence). The CDR3 contains 16 residues. With 3 bases removed from V and 1 base from J, the gap between germline ends came to 16 bases. CDR3 nucleotide sequence: TGTGCCAGTAGTATGGGGCAGCTTGTTCCTTCCTACGAGCAGTACTTC. Translation: CASSMGQLVPSYEQYF.

This clonotype was recorded a few times. The chain has TRBV18 and TRBJ1-1, with no clear D. The V end was cut by 3 bases, the J end by 5 bases, with 10 bases between. Germline V lookup: CDR1 KGHSH, CDR2 LQKENI. There are 13 residues in the CDR3. CDR3 in DNA: TGTGCCAGCTCACCGGGCGATCGGACTGAAGCTTTCTTT. Translating it yields CASSPGDRTEAFF.

This clonotype was seen ten or more times. The gene calls are TRBV7-3 and TRBJ2-6; no reliable D call. The germline V gene encodes CDR1 SGHTA and CDR2 FQGTGA. This CDR3 comprises 16 residues. V was shortened by 1 base and J by 1 base, with 8 bases between the two germline ends. The CDR3 sequence: CASSLKVGSGANVLTF. CDR3 nucleotide sequence: TGTGCCAGCAGCTTAAAGGTGGGGTCTGGGGCCAACGTCCTGACTTTC.

This clonotype was detected a few times. The chain uses TRBV2 and TRBJ1-2; D is perhaps TRBD1 (5 bases). CDR1 and CDR2 from the germline V gene are SNHLY and FYNNEI. V was clipped by 5 bases and J by 0 bases, with 13 bases between them. The CDR3 length is 15 residues. The CDR3: CASSRTGLANYGYTF. Written as DNA, the CDR3 is TGTGCCAGCAGTAGAACAGGACTTGCTAACTATGGCTACACCTTC.

In its sample, this clonotype was seen many times. The chain has TRBV14 and TRBJ2-2; D might be TRBD2 (5 bases). The CDR3 has 16 residues. From germline, CDR1 is SGHDN and CDR2 FVKESK. V dropped 0 bases and J dropped 1 base, with 9 bases sitting between them. The CDR3 DNA follows: TGTGCCAGCAGCCAAGATCGCGCGGGGAACACCGGGGAGCTGTTTTTT. The encoded protein is CASSQDRAGNTGELFF.

As concerns this clonotype: A much bigger clone sits one base away, suggesting this may be a read error. The chain combines TRBV7-2 with TRBJ1-4; D perhaps matches TRBD1 (6 bases). The germline V gene has CDR1 SGHTA and CDR2 FQGNSA. V lost 3 bases to trimming and J lost 10 bases, with 12 bases between them. CDR3 length equals 13 residues. The CDR3: CASSFSVQGKLFF. CDR3 in DNA: TGTGCCAGCAGCTTCTCCGTACAGGGAAAACTGTTTTTT.

This clonotype has just one count. The chain employs TRBV20-1 and TRBJ2-7, with TRBD1 matching 7 bases. V shed 6 bases and J 2 bases; nucleotides not matched to a gene: 4. Germline V gene lookup returns CDR1 DFQATT and CDR2 SNEGSKA (reference sequence). The CDR3 extends over 12 amino acids. CDR3 sequence: CSASGGPYEQYF. The CDR3 DNA reads as TGCAGTGCCTCAGGGGGACCCTACGAGCAGTACTTC.

This clonotype occurred once. V is TRBV28 and J is TRBJ2-4; D gene uncertain. This CDR3 is 13 amino acids long. The germline gives CDR1 MDHEN, CDR2 SYDVKM. The ends were cut back, 6 bases at V and 0 bases at J, with 6 bases in the middle. CDR3 loop: CASRLPAKNIQYF. The CDR3 DNA reads as TGTGCCAGCAGGTTACCAGCCAAAAACATTCAGTACTTC.